By its share, the clone carrying this T cell receptor beta chain is medium-sized. Its antigen is still unknown. The size of this beta chain means little, since it is a stray read in a library made for alpha chains. TCRdb re-called the 5' RACE reads through MiXCR, storing one row per CDR3 protein. In the table there are approximately 7,600 distinct CDR3 sequences, 11% to 15% of which are singletons. The time point is: sample taken at primary tumor resection. Unsorted whole RNA from tumor, nontumor lung or frozen PBMC underwent sequencing. The CDR3 is made up of 14 amino acids. V was shortened by 0 bases and J by 5 bases, with 9 bases between the two germline ends. Germline V gene data show CDR1 as SGHRS and CDR2 as YFSETQ. The data were taken from a study of spatial heterogeneity in lung cancer. Findings of the study overall: Mutation tallies in tumors tracked expanded intratumoral alpha and beta TCR counts.

The origin of this receptor is a female donor with early-stage non-small cell lung cancer. The sample in question was lung tumor tissue, obtained at surgery. V and J are TRBV5-1 and TRBJ1-5; possibly TRBD1 for D (6 bases). The CDR3 DNA is TGCGCCAGCAGCTTGGGGCCAGGGGATCAGCCCCAGCATTTT. This codes for CASSLGPGDQPQHF. The variable domain in full, with the rest retrieved from reference TRBV5-1 and TRBJ1-5, is KAGVTQTPRYLIKTRGQQVTLSCSPISGHRSVSWYQQTPGQGLQFLFEYFSETQRNKGNFPGRFSGRQFSNSRSEMNVSTLELGDSALYLCASSLGPGDQPQHFGDGTRLSIL.